This record covers a single T cell receptor (beta chain). Original methodology: Estimates of nucleated cell counts were drawn from the amplification of reference gene primers. Profiled with immunoSEQ multiplex PCR; TCRdb holds only in-frame clones, not every one. D and trimming were read from the DNA, whereas the V and J calls and clone size are those reported in that table. The table has approximately 190,000 clones, roughly four fifths seen once; the top ten hold 6% to 8%. Trimming removed 3 bases at V and 4 bases at J, with 12 bases between. The CDR3 is made up of 15 amino acids. Germline V gene lookup returns CDR1 SGHAT and CDR2 FQNNGV. This sample is drawn from a study of blood T cell repertoires in COVID-19. Study overall: COVID-19 samples collected from the United States, Italy and Spain covered acute and convalescent phases. T cells, B-cell-depleted T cells, or PBMCs provided the cDNA or gDNA that served as material.

The chain has TRBV11-2 and TRBJ2-2; D may be TRBD1 (6 bases). The sequence came from a human donor with acute or convalescent COVID-19. The donor label of this sample is uncertain. The sample taken for sequencing was peripheral blood. Here the CDR3 DNA reads TGTGCCAGCAGCTTCGACTGGACAGTCACCGGGGAGCTGTTTTTT. Translation gives CASSFDWTVTGELFF.